The T cell receptor beta chain under discussion was sequenced for a study of response to subunit inactivated influenza vaccine. Overall study findings and caveats: That few new T cells are recruited by each seasonal influenza vaccination was the authors' suggestion.

TCRdb passed the RT-PCR reads through MiXCR, listing each CDR3 protein once. This table has 530,000 or so distinct CDR3 sequences, about 10% appearing once. CDR3 length equals 13 residues. V lost 6 bases, J lost 4 bases, and 5 bases stayed unmatched. This clonotype was observed at least ten times. Its antigen is as yet unknown. The sequence came from a man aged 45 to 65 who received an inactivated influenza vaccine. The genes are TRBV12-3 or TRBV12-4 and TRBJ1-2; TRBD1 matches 7 bases. The sample in question was PBMCs from blood, obtained on the day of vaccination. The CDR3 loop is CASSLRGVYGYTF. CDR3 coding DNA: TGTGCCAGCAGCCTCAGGGGGGTCTATGGCTACACCTTC.